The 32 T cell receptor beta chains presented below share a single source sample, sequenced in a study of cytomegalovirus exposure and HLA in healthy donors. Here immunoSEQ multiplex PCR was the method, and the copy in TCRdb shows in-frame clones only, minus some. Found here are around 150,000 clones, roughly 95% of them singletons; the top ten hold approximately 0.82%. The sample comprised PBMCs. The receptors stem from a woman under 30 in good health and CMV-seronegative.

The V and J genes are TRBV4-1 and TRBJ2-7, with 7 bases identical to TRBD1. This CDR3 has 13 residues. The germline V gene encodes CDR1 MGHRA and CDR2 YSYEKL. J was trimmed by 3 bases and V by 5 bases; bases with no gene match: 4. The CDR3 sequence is CASSTRQGYEQYF. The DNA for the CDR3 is TGCGCCAGCAGCACACGACAGGGCTACGAGCAGTACTTC.

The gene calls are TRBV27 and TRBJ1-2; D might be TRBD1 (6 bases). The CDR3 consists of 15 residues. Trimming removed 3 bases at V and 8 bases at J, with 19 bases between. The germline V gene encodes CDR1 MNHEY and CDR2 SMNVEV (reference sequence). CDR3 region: CASSFLTGLGGGYTF. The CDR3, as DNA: TGTGCCAGCAGTTTTCTGACAGGCCTGGGGGGGGGCTACACCTTC.

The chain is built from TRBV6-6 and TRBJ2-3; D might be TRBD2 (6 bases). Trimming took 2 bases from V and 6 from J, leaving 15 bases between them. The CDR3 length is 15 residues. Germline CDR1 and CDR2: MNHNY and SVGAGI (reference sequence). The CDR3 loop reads CASSYPPTRVDTQYF. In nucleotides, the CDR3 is TGTGCCAGCAGTTACCCTCCGACTAGAGTGGATACGCAGTATTTT.

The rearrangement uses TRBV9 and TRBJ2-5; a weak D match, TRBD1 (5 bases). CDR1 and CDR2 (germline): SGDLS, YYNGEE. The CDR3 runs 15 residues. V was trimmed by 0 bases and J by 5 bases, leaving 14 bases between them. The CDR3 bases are TGTGCCAGCAGCGTAGCTAACCAGGGCTATGAGACCCAGTACTTC. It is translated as CASSVANQGYETQYF.

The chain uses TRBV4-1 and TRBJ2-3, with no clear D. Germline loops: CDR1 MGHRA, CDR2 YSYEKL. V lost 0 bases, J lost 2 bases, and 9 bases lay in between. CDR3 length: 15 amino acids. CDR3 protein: CASSQDLSFTDTQYF. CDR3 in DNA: TGCGCCAGCAGCCAAGATTTGAGTTTCACAGATACGCAGTATTTT.

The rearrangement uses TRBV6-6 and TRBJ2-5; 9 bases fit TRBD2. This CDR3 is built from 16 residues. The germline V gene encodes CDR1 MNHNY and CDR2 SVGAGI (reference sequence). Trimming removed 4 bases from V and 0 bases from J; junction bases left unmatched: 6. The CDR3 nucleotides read TGTGCCAGCAGTTCCTCTAGCGGGGTCTACCAAGAGACCCAGTACTTC. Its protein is CASSSSSGVYQETQYF.

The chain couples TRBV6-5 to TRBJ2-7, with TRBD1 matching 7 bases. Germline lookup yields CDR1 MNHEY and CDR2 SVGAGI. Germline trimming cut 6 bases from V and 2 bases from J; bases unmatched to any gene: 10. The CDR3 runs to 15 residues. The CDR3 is CASSQTGQKPYEQYF. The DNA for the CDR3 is TGTGCCAGCAGCCAAACGGGACAGAAACCCTACGAGCAGTACTTC.

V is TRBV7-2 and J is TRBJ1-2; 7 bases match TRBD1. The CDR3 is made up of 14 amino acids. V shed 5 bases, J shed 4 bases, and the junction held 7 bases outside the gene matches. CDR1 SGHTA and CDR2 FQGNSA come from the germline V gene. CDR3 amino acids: CASSPLTGLYGYTF. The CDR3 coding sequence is TGTGCCAGCAGCCCGTTGACAGGGCTCTATGGCTACACCTTC.

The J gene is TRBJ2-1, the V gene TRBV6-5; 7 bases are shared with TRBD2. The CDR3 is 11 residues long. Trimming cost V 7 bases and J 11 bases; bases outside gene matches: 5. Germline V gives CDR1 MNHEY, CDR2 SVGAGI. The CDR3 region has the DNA TGTGCCAGCACAACCGGGACTAAGCAGTTCTTC. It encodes CASTTGTKQFF.

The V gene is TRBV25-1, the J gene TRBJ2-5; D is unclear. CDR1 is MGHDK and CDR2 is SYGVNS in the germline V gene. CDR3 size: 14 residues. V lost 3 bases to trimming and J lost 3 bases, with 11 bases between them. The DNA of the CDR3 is TGTGCCAGCAGTGATCACAGTTTTGAAGAGACCCAGTACTTC. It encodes CASSDHSFEETQYF.

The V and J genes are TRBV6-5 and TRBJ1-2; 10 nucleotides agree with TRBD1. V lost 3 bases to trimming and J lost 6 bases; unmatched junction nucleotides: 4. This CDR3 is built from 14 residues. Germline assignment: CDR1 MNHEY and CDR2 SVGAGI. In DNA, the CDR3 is TGTGCCAGCAGTTATCGGGACAGGGGAAATGGCTACACCTTC. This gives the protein CASSYRDRGNGYTF.

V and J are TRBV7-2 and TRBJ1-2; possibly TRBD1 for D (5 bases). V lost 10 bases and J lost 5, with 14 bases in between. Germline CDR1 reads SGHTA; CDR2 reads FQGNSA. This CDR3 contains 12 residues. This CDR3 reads CAIGAAFYGYTF. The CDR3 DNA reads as TGTGCCATTGGGGCTGCATTTTATGGCTACACCTTC.

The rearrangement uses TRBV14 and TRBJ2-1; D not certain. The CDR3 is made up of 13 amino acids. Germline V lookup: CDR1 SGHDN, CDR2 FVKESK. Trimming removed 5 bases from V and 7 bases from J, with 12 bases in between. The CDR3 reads CASSIQFGNEQFF. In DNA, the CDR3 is TGTGCCAGCAGCATACAGTTTGGGAATGAGCAGTTCTTC.

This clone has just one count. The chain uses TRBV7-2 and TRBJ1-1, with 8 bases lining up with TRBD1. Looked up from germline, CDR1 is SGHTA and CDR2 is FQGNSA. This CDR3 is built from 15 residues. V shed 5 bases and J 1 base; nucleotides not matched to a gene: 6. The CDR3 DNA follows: TGTGCCAGCAGCCTTGGTGGGACAGGGAACACTGAAGCTTTCTTT. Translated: CASSLGGTGNTEAFF. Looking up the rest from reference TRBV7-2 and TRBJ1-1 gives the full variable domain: GAGVSQSPSNKVTEKGKDVELRCDPISGHTALYWYRQSLGQGLEFLIYFQGNSAPDKSGLPSDRFSAERTGGSVSTLTIQRTQQEDSAVYLCASSLGGTGNTEAFFGQGTRLTVV.

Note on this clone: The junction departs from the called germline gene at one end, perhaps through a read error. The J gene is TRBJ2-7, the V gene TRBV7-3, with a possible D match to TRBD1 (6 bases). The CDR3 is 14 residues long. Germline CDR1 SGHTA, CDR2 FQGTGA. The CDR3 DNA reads TGTGCCAGCAGCTACGGGACGCCGGCAGGGGTTCTACACTTC. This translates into CASSYGTPAGVLHF.

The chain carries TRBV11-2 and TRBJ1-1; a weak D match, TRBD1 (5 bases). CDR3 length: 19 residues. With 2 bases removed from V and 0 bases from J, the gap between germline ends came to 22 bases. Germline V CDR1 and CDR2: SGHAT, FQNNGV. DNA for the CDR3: TGTGCCAGCAGCTTACCCCGCGACGGAGCGCAGGGCTTGAACACTGAAGCTTTCTTT. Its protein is CASSLPRDGAQGLNTEAFF.

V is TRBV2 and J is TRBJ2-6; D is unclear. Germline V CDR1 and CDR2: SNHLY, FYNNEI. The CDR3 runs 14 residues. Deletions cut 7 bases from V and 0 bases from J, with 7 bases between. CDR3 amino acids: CASNPSSGANVLTF. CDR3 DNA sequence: TGTGCCAGCAATCCCAGCTCTGGGGCCAACGTCCTGACTTTC.

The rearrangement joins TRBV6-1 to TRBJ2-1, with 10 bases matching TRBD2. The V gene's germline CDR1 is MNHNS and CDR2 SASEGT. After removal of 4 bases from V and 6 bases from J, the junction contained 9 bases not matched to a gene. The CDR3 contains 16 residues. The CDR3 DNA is TGTGCCAGCAGTGCCGCCGGGCAGCGGGGGGGCAATGAGCAGTTCTTC. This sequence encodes CASSAAGQRGGNEQFF.

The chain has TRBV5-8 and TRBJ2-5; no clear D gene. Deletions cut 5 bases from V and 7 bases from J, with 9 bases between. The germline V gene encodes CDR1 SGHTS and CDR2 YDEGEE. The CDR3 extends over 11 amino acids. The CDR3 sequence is CASSARVTQYF. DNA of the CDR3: TGTGCCAGCAGTGCGAGAGTGACCCAGTACTTC. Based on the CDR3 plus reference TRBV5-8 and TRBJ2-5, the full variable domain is EAGVTQSPTHLIKTRGQQATLRCSPISGHTSVYWYQQALGLGLQFLLWYDEGEERNRGNFPPRFSGRQFPNYSSELNVNALELEDSALYLCASSARVTQYFGPGTRLLVL.

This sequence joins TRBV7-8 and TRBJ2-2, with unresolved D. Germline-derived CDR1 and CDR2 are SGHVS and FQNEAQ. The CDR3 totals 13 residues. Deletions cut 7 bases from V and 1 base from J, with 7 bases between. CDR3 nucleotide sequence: TGTGCCAGCAATTTGAGGAACACCGGGGAGCTGTTTTTT. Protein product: CASNLRNTGELFF.

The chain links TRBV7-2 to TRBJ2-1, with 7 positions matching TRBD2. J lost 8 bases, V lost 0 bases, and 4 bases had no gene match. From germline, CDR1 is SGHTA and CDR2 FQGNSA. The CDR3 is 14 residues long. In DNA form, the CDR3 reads TGTGCCAGCAGCTTAGCAGTAGCGGGCCATGAGCAGTTCTTC. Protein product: CASSLAVAGHEQFF.

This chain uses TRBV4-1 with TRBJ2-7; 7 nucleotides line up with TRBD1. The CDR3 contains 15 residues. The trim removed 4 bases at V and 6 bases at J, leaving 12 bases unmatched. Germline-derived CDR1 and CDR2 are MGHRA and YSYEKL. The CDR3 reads CASSLLTGSAAEQYF. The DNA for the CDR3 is TGCGCCAGCAGCCTCCTGACAGGGTCGGCTGCCGAGCAGTACTTC.

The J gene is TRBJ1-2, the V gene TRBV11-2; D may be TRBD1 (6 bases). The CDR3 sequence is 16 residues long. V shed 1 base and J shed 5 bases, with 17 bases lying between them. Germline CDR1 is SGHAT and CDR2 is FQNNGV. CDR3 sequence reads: CASSLVLWGGPYGYTF. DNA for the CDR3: TGTGCCAGCAGCTTAGTGCTTTGGGGGGGGCCATATGGCTACACCTTC.

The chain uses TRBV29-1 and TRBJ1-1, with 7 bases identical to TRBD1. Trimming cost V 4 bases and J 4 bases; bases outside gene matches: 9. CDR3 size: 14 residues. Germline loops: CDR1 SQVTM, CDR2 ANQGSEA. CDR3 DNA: TGCAGCGTTGGAGGCCCAGGGGGAATCACTGAAGCTTTCTTT. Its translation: CSVGGPGGITEAFF.

Here the CDR3 reads CSVQGQGGGEQFF. The CDR3 DNA follows: TGCAGCGTTCAAGGGCAGGGGGGTGGTGAGCAGTTCTTC. The chain employs TRBV29-1 and TRBJ2-1; a weak D match, TRBD1 (7 bases). Trimming stripped 5 bases from V and 9 bases from J, with 17 bases between. The CDR3 covers 13 residues. From germline, CDR1 is SQVTM and CDR2 ANQGSEA.

DNA for the CDR3: TGTGCCAGCAGCTTAATCACAGGGGCCAACTATGGCTACACCTTC. It translates to CASSLITGANYGYTF. The chain employs TRBV7-2 and TRBJ1-2, with TRBD1 matching 7 bases. CDR1 is SGHTA and CDR2 is FQGNSA in the germline V gene. This CDR3 is built from 15 residues. V shed 2 bases and J 2 bases; nucleotides not matched to a gene: 5.

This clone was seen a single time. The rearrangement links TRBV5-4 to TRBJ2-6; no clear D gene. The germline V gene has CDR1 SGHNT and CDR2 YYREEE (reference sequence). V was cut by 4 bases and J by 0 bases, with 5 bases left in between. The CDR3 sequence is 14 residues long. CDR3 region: CASSLISGANVLTF. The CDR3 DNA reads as TGTGCCAGCAGCCTAATCTCTGGGGCCAACGTCCTGACTTTC.

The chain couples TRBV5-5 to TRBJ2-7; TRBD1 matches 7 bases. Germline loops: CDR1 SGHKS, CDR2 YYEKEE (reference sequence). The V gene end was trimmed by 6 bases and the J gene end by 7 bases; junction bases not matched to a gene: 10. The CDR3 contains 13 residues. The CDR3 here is CASTWTGPGEQYF. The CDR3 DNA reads TGTGCCAGCACCTGGACAGGACCAGGGGAGCAGTACTTC. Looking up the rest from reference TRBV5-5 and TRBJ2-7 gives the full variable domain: DAGVTQSPTHLIKTRGQQVTLRCSPISGHKSVSWYQQVLGQGPQFIFQYYEKEERGRGNFPDRFSARQFPNYSSELNVNALLLGDSALYLCASTWTGPGEQYFGPGTRLTVT.

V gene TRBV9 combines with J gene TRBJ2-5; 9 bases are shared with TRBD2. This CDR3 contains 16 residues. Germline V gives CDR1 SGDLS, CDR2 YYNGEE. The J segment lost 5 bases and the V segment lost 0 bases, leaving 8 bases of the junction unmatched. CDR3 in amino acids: CASSVVASGAQETQYF. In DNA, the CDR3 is TGTGCCAGCAGCGTAGTGGCTAGCGGGGCCCAGGAGACCCAGTACTTC.

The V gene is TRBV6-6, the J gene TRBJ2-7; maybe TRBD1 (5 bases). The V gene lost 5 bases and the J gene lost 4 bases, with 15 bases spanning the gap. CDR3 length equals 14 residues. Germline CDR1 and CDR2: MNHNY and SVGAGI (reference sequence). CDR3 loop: CASSVAGYSYEQYF. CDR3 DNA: TGTGCCAGCAGTGTGGCAGGGTACTCTTACGAGCAGTACTTC.

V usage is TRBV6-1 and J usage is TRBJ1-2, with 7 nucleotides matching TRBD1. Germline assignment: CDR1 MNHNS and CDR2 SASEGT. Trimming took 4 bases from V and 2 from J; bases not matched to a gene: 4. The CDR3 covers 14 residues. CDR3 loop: CASSVGRGNYGYTF. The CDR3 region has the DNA TGTGCCAGCAGTGTGGGCAGGGGGAACTATGGCTACACCTTC.

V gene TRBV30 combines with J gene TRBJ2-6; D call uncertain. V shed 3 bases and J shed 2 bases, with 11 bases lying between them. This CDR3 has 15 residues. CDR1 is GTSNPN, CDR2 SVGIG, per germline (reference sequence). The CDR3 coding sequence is TGTGCCTGGAGGAGGTGGGTTGCTGGGGCCAACGTCCTGACTTTC. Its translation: CAWRRWVAGANVLTF.